This is a list of T cell receptor beta chains from one sample in a study of cytomegalovirus exposure and HLA in healthy donors. The assay was immunoSEQ multiplex PCR, and TCRdb's table has in-frame clones only and misses some. The sample carries 130,000 to 150,000 clones, over 70% recorded once. Sequencing was done on a sample of PBMCs. Receptor source: a man aged 25 to 45 in good health and CMV-seropositive. Both conserved end residues are part of each CDR3. The D gene is left open where the match is weak. For some rows the clone size is stated as once, few or many, or as a class when expanded; others skip it.

J	size	D	V	DNA	CDR3
TRBJ2-7	few	.	TRBV27	TGTGCCAGCAGTTTATCGTGGGGCCAACTAACCTACGAGCAGTACTTC	CASSLSWGQLTYEQYF
TRBJ1-2	.	.	TRBV5-8	TGTGCCAGCAGCTTGTTCCAGCGAATAGGGAGGGACTATGGCTACACCTTC	CASSLFQRIGRDYGYTF
TRBJ1-1	.	TRBD1	TRBV5-4	TGTGCCAGCAGCTCCCTGGACAGGGGAGGCACTGAAGCTTTCTTT	CASSSLDRGGTEAFF
TRBJ1-5	few	.	TRBV30	TGTGCCTGGAGGGAAACGGGGGGCAATCAGCCCCAGCATTTT	CAWRETGGNQPQHF
TRBJ1-1	few	.	TRBV11-2	TGTGCCAGCAGGACTTTACAGGGTATTTTCACTGAAGCTTTCTTT	CASRTLQGIFTEAFF
TRBJ1-6	.	.	TRBV27	TGTGCCAGCAGTAGAACAGGATTATTTAATTCACCCCTCCACTTT	CASSRTGLFNSPLHF
TRBJ2-1	few	TRBD2	TRBV5-1	TGCGCCAGCAGCCCGACGACTAGCGGCCTCAATGAGCAGTTCTTC	CASSPTTSGLNEQFF
TRBJ1-1	.	.	TRBV5-4	TGTGCCAGCAGCTTGGGCCAGATGAACACTGAAGCTTTCTTT	CASSLGQMNTEAFF
TRBJ2-7	once	.	TRBV5-5	TGTGCCAGCAGCTTGGGTGAGGGGGACCCCTCCTACGAGCAGTACTTC	CASSLGEGDPSYEQYF
TRBJ2-5	.	TRBD2	TRBV14	TGTGCCAGCAGCCCATTAGCGGGAGCGACCCAGTACTTC	CASSPLAGATQYF
TRBJ2-7	.	.	TRBV28	TGTGCCAGCAGTTTTGCAGTCGTCGAGGTGTTGAGCTCCTACGAGCAGTACTTC	CASSFAVVEVLSSYEQYF
TRBJ2-7	.	.	TRBV21-1	TGTGCCAGCAGCAACAGGGGTTACGAGCAGTACTTC	CASSNRGYEQYF
TRBJ2-3	.	.	TRBV7-2	TGTGCCAGCAGCCCCACTCCGGGAACGTCCACAGATACGCAGTATTTT	CASSPTPGTSTDTQYF
TRBJ2-1	.	TRBD2	TRBV29-1	TGCAGCGTTGTCGCTCTAGCGGGAGTGGGCAATGAGCAGTTCTTC	CSVVALAGVGNEQFF
TRBJ2-7	once	.	TRBV27	TGTGCCAGCAGTTTATCGTGGCAGGTGAGCTCCTACGAGCAGTACTTC	CASSLSWQVSSYEQYF
TRBJ2-7	.	TRBD2	TRBV6-5	TGTGCCAGCACTAACGGGGGGGTGTACGAGCAGTACTTC	CASTNGGVYEQYF
TRBJ1-1	.	.	TRBV7-2	TGTGCCAGCAGCCCTGGACAGTTCATGAACACTGAAGCTTTCTTT	CASSPGQFMNTEAFF
TRBJ2-3	once	TRBD2	TRBV19	TGTGCCAGTACTCAACTAGCGGGGGCAGCGGATACGCAGTATTTT	CASTQLAGAADTQYF
TRBJ1-2	once	TRBD1	TRBV7-9	TGTGCCAGCAGCGCCTGGGACAGGGAGGGCGGCTACACCTTC	CASSAWDREGGYTF
TRBJ1-1	.	.	TRBV30	TGTGCCTGGATGGGCCGCTCGAACACTGAAGCTTTCTTT	CAWMGRSNTEAFF
TRBJ2-1	.	TRBD2	TRBV30	TGTGCCTGGAGTGTGAGACTAGCCCCCAATGAGCAGTTCTTC	CAWSVRLAPNEQFF
TRBJ2-2	.	.	TRBV11-1	TGTGCCAGCAGCTCGGAAGGGGGTAAAGGCGGGGAGCTGTTTTTT	CASSSEGGKGGELFF
TRBJ2-7	.	TRBD2	TRBV29-1	TGCAGCGTTGTAAGGGATAGCGGGAGCTACGAGCAGTACTTC	CSVVRDSGSYEQYF
TRBJ2-7	few	.	TRBV21-1	TGTGCCAGCAGCAAACCCGGGACTAGCGGGACCTACGAGCAGTACTTC	CASSKPGTSGTYEQYF
TRBJ2-2	.	.	TRBV7-2	TGTGCCAGCAGCCCCGGGACGAACACCGGGGAGCTGTTTTTT	CASSPGTNTGELFF
TRBJ2-5	.	.	TRBV10-1	TGCGCCAGCAGTGAGGGGTTAGGTAGGGGTGAGACCCAGTACTTC	CASSEGLGRGETQYF
TRBJ2-2	.	TRBD2	TRBV5-4	TGTGCCAGCAGACCCGGACTAGCGGGATACACCGGGGAGCTGTTTTTT	CASRPGLAGYTGELFF
TRBJ2-5	.	.	TRBV4-3	TGCGCCAGCAGCCAAGATCGTGGGGCCAGTGAGACCCAGTACTTC	CASSQDRGASETQYF
TRBJ1-2	.	TRBD1	TRBV7-8	TGTGCCAGCAGCCAAACAGGCTTGGGCTTAAGGGGACAGCCGAACTATGGCTACACCTTC	CASSQTGLGLRGQPNYGYTF
TRBJ2-5	.	TRBD2	TRBV5-4	TGTGCCAGCAGCTTGTTGATGGGCGGGAGCGGAGGGACCCAGTACTTC	CASSLLMGGSGGTQYF
TRBJ2-2	.	.	TRBV7-9	TGTTCCAGCACAGGCCCGAACACTGGGGAGCTGTTTTTT	CSSTGPNTGELFF
TRBJ1-6	.	.	TRBV7-2	TGTGCCAGCAGCCCCATAGGGGATCCCCGGATTGCTTCACCCCTCCACTTT	CASSPIGDPRIASPLHF
TRBJ1-1	.	.	TRBV7-9	TGTTCCAGCAGCGCTAGTCGAGCTAGGAGGGACACTGAAGCTTTCTTT	CSSSASRARRDTEAFF
TRBJ2-4	once	.	TRBV5-1	TGCGCCAGCAGCCGTGATTCGGATTCGGGGAACAGTCAGTACTTC	CASSRDSDSGNSQYF
TRBJ1-5	.	TRBD1	TRBV19	TGTGCCAGTAGTGCTCTCGACAGGGGAGGAAATCAGCCCCAGCATTTT	CASSALDRGGNQPQHF
TRBJ1-4	.	TRBD1	TRBV30	TGTGCCTGGGCTCCGGGACAGATTAATGAAAAACTGTTTTTT	CAWAPGQINEKLFF
TRBJ1-5	.	TRBD1	TRBV7-9	TGTGCCAGCAGCCTCGGGACAGGGATTAATCAGCCCCAGCATTTT	CASSLGTGINQPQHF
TRBJ1-6	.	TRBD1	TRBV18	TGTGCCAGCTCACCATCGGACAGGTCGTCCCTCCACTTT	CASSPSDRSSLHF
TRBJ2-2	.	TRBD1	TRBV7-9	TGTGCCAGCAGCTTAACCGGGACAGGGGGCATGGTCGGGGAGCTGTTTTTT	CASSLTGTGGMVGELFF
TRBJ1-1	few	TRBD1	TRBV30	TGTGCCTGGAGACAGGGGGATACTGAAGCTTTCTTT	CAWRQGDTEAFF
TRBJ2-2	.	TRBD2	TRBV10-1	TGCGCCAGCTCTGGACTAGCGGGGAACACCGGGGAGCTGTTTTTT	CASSGLAGNTGELFF
TRBJ2-7	once	TRBD1	TRBV7-2	TGTGCCAGCAGCCTTGGGGACAGCCCCTACGAGCAGTACTTC	CASSLGDSPYEQYF